This passage covers 3 T cell receptor beta chains from one sample sequenced in a study of T cells after yellow fever vaccination. Each CDR3 protein is one row after TCRdb ran MiXCR on the 5' RACE reads. The sample carries about 510,000 distinct CDR3 sequences, just over 20% recorded once. The material sequenced was PBMCs, taken 21 days after the first yellow fever vaccination. Every receptor here comes from a man between 18 and 35 years old who received the YFV17D yellow fever vaccine.

The gene calls are TRBV5-1 and TRBJ2-7; TRBD1 matches at 8 bases. The CDR3 totals 15 residues. V lost 0 bases and J lost 0; bases outside the gene matches: 2. The germline CDR1 and CDR2 sequences are SGHRS and YFSETQ. DNA of the CDR3: TGCGCCAGCAGCTTGGTCACAGGGGGCTCCTACGAGCAGTACTTC. Its protein product is CASSLVTGGSYEQYF.

The chain links TRBV18 to TRBJ2-5, with D hard to call. Germline V gene lookup returns CDR1 KGHSH and CDR2 LQKENI. Between the trimmed V and J ends, which lost 2 bases and 2 bases, there was a span of 15 bases. The CDR3 totals 16 residues. The CDR3 DNA reads TGTGCCAGCTCACCAGTCCAGACGAACTATCAAGAGACCCAGTACTTC. Amino acid sequence: CASSPVQTNYQETQYF. The full variable domain, its missing parts supplied by reference TRBV18 and TRBJ2-5, is NAGVMQNPRHLVRRRGQEARLRCSPMKGHSHVYWYRQLPEEGLKFMVYLQKENIIDESGMPKERFSAEFPKEGPSILRIQQVVRGDSAAYFCASSPVQTNYQETQYFGPGTRLLVL.

There are a few counts of this clonotype. J is TRBJ1-4 and V is TRBV5-1; perhaps TRBD1 as D (5 bases). Trimming cost V 4 bases and J 0 bases, with 19 bases left between them. Germline V gene data show CDR1 as SGHRS and CDR2 as YFSETQ. The CDR3 is 18 residues long. DNA for the CDR3: TGCGCCAGCAGCCAAGGGGCGGCAGGGCCTGCAACTAATGAAAAACTGTTTTTT. This encodes CASSQGAAGPATNEKLFF. Combining the CDR3 with reference TRBV5-1 and TRBJ1-4 gives the whole variable domain KAGVTQTPRYLIKTRGQQVTLSCSPISGHRSVSWYQQTPGQGLQFLFEYFSETQRNKGNFPGRFSGRQFSNSRSEMNVSTLELGDSALYLCASSQGAAGPATNEKLFFGSGTQLSVL.